This T cell receptor beta chain is from a study of OX40 agonist ivuxolimab in advanced cancers. Here immunoSEQ multiplex PCR was the method, and the copy in TCRdb shows in-frame clones only, minus some. The sample has about 120,000 clones, around 89% seen once; the top ten hold 0.55%. The sample in question was CD4+ or CD8+ T cells sorted from blood, obtained in a trial of the OX40 agonist ivuxolimab. The receptor comes from an adult with an advanced solid tumor such as melanoma, head and neck, liver or kidney cancer.

The CDR3: CASSLNQGGSYEQYF. As DNA, the CDR3 is TGCGCCAGCAGCTTGAATCAAGGTGGCTCCTACGAGCAGTACTTC. The rearrangement links TRBV5-1 to TRBJ2-7; D remains ambiguous. Germline lookup yields CDR1 SGHRS and CDR2 YFSETQ. This CDR3 has 15 residues. V gave up 1 base and J gave up 0 bases, with 11 bases separating them.